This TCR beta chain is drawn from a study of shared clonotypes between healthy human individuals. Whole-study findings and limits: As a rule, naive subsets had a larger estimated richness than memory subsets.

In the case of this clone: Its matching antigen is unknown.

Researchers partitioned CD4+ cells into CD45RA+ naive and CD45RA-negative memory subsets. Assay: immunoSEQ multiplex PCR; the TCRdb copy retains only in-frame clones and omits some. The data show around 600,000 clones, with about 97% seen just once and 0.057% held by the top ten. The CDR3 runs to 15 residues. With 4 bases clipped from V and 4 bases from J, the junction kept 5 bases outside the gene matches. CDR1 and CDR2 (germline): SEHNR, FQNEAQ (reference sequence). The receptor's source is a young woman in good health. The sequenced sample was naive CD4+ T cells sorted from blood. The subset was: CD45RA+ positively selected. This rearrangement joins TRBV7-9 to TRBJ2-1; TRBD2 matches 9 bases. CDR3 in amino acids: CASSSPGLAYNEQFF. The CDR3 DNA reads TGTGCCAGCAGCTCGCCGGGACTAGCTTACAATGAGCAGTTCTTC.